These T cell receptor beta chains were read from a single sample in a study of T-cell reconstitution after alpha-beta-depleted transplantation in children. One entry per CDR3 protein, called by TCRdb with MiXCR from the PCR reads. This sample has approximately 500,000 distinct CDR3 sequences, with about 10% found just once. This specimen consisted of PBMCs, obtained before TCRalphabeta/CD19-depleted stem cell transplant. These receptors were collected from a child under 10 years old with inherited bone marrow failure, due to receive a stem cell transplant. CDR3s include the opening cysteine and the closing phenylalanine or tryptophan. Fields, in order: J gene, clone size, D gene, V gene, CDR3 DNA, CDR3 protein. D genes are given only for firm matches. Clone size is stated in some rows and not others, as once, few, many or a class when expanded.

J: TRBJ2-1; size: many; D: TRBD2; V: TRBV10-2; DNA: TGCGCCAGCAACCCAAGGATAAGCGGGAGTGGGTCCTACAATGAGCAGTTCTTC; CDR3: CASNPRISGSGSYNEQFF
J: TRBJ2-6; size: few; D: TRBD2; V: TRBV11-2; DNA: TGTGCCAGCAGCTTACTGGGACTACCCTCTGGGGCCAACGTCCTGACTTTC; CDR3: CASSLLGLPSGANVLTF
J: TRBJ1-2; size: .; D: .; V: TRBV4-3; DNA: TGCGCCAGCAGCCAAGCTCCGGGGGGAAGTTTCTATGGCTACACCTTC; CDR3: CASSQAPGGSFYGYTF
J: TRBJ1-6; size: few; D: .; V: TRBV20-1; DNA: TGCAGTGCCGTAAGGGGCTCACCCCTCCACTTT; CDR3: CSAVRGSPLHF
J: TRBJ2-7; size: few; D: .; V: TRBV4-3; DNA: TGCGCCAGCAGCCAAGTGGGCTTCAACGAGCAGTACTTC; CDR3: CASSQVGFNEQYF
J: TRBJ1-4; size: few; D: .; V: TRBV7-8; DNA: TGTGCCAGCAGCCACACAGTGGCAACTAATGAAAAACTGTTTTTT; CDR3: CASSHTVATNEKLFF
J: TRBJ1-5; size: .; D: .; V: TRBV4-1; DNA: TGCGCCAGCAGCCTTTCGGAGAGCTCCTTTGGCAATCAGCCCCAGCATTTT; CDR3: CASSLSESSFGNQPQHF
J: TRBJ2-2; size: many; D: TRBD1; V: TRBV7-9; DNA: TGTGCCAGCAGTTTGGGACAGGCGAACACCGGGGAGCTGTTTTTT; CDR3: CASSLGQANTGELFF
J: TRBJ2-5; size: many; D: .; V: TRBV20-1; DNA: TGCAGTGCTACCGGAGACGAGTTAGAGACCCAGTACTTC; CDR3: CSATGDELETQYF
J: TRBJ2-7; size: many; D: .; V: TRBV5-1; DNA: TGCGCCAGCAGCCCCCGACCTCCAGGCCACTACGAGCAGTACTTC; CDR3: CASSPRPPGHYEQYF
J: TRBJ2-1; size: .; D: TRBD2; V: TRBV2; DNA: TGTGCCAGCAGCTTCGGACTAGCGGGAGGGGCTAGCTCCTACAATGAGCAGTTCTTC; CDR3: CASSFGLAGGASSYNEQFF
J: TRBJ2-7; size: few; D: TRBD2; V: TRBV28; DNA: TGTGCCAGCAGCTACACTACTAGCGGGAGGTACGAGCAGTACTTC; CDR3: CASSYTTSGRYEQYF
J: TRBJ2-1; size: many; D: .; V: TRBV5-1; DNA: TGCGCCAGCAGCTCAGGTTTCAATGAGCAGTTCTTC; CDR3: CASSSGFNEQFF
J: TRBJ2-3; size: many; D: TRBD2; V: TRBV12-3/TRBV12-4; DNA: TGTGCCAGCAGTCCCGTGACTAGCGGCCCCACAGATACGCAGTATTTT; CDR3: CASSPVTSGPTDTQYF
J: TRBJ2-1; size: few; D: .; V: TRBV19; DNA: TGTGCCAGTAGTTGGACTCCCCCCTTATACAATGAGCAGTTCTTC; CDR3: CASSWTPPLYNEQFF
J: TRBJ2-5; size: many; D: TRBD2; V: TRBV27; DNA: TGTGCCAGCAGTTCTATACTAGCGGCCCAAGAGACCCAGTACTTC; CDR3: CASSSILAAQETQYF